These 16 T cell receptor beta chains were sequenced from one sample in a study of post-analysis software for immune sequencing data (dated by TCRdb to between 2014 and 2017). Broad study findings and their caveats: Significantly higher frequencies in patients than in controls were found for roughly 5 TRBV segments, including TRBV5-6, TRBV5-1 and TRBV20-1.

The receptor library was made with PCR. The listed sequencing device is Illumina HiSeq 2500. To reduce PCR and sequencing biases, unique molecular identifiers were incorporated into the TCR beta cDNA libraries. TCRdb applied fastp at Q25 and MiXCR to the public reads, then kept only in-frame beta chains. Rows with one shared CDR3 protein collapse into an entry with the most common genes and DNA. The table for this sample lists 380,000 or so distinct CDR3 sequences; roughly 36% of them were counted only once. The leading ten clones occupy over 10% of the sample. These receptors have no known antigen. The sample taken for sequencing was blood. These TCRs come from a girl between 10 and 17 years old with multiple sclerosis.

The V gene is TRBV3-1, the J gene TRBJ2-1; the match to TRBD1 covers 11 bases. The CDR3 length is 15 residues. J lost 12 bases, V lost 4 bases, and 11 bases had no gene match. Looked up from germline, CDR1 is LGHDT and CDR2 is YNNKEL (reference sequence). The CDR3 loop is CASSLGGQGAAGQFF. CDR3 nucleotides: TGTGCCAGCAGCCTTGGAGGACAGGGGGCGGCGGGGCAGTTCTTC.

The CDR3 is CASGEQGVPYEQYF. CDR3 bases: TGTGCCAGCGGCGAACAGGGGGTCCCCTACGAGCAGTACTTC. The rearrangement uses TRBV6-1 and TRBJ2-7; 8 nucleotides match TRBD1. The germline CDR1 and CDR2 sequences are MNHNS and SASEGT. The trim removed 8 bases at V and 2 bases at J, leaving 8 bases unmatched. CDR3 length: 14 amino acids.

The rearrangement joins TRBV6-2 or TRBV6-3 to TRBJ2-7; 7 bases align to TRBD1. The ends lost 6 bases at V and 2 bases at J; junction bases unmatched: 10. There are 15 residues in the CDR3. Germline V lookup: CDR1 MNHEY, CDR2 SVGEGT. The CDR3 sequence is CASSPHRGRAYEQYF. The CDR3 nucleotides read TGTGCCAGCAGCCCACACAGGGGACGAGCCTACGAGCAGTACTTC.

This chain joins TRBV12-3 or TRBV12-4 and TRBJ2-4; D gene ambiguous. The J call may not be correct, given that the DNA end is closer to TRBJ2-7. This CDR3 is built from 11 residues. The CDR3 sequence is CASRAQDEQYF. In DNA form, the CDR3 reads TGTGCCAGCAGAGCCCAGGACGAGCAGTACTTC.

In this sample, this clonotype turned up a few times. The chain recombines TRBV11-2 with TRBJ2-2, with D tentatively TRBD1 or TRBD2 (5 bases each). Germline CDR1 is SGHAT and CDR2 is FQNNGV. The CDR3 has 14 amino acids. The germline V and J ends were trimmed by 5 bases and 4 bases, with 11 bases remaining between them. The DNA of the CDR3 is TGTGCCAGCAGCCCGGGGACCACCACCGGGGAGCTGTTTTTT. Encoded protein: CASSPGTTTGELFF.

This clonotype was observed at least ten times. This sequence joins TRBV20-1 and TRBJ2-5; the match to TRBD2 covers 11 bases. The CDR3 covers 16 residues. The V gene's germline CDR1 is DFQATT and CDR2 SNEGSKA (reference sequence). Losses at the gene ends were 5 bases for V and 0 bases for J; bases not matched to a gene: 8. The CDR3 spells CSAPDTSGGYQETQYF. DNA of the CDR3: TGCAGTGCTCCGGACACTAGCGGGGGATACCAAGAGACCCAGTACTTC.

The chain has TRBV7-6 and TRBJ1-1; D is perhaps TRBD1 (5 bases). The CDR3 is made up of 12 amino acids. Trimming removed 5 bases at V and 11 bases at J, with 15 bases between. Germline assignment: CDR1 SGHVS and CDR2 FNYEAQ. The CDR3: CASSAGPRGAFF. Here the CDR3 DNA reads TGTGCCAGCAGCGCGGGACCTCGAGGCGCTTTCTTT.

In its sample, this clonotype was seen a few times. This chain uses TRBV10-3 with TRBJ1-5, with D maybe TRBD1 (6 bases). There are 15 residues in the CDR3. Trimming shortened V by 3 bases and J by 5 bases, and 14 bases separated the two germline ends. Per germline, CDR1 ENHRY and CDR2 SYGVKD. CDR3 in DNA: TGTGCCATCAGTGACCCCGGGACACCGGATCAGCCCCAGCATTTT. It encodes CAISDPGTPDQPQHF.

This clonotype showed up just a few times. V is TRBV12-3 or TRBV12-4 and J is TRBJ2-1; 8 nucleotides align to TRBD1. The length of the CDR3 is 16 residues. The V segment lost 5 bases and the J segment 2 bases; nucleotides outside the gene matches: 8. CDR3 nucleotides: TGTGCCAGCAGTACCGGACAGGGTGGGACCTACAATGAGCAGTTCTTC. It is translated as CASSTGQGGTYNEQFF.

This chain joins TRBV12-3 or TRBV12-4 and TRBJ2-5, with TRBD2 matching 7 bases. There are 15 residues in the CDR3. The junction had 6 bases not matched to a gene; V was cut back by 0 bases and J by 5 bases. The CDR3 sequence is CASSLAGGGTETQYF. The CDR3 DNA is TGTGCCAGCAGTTTAGCGGGCGGGGGAACTGAGACCCAGTACTTC.

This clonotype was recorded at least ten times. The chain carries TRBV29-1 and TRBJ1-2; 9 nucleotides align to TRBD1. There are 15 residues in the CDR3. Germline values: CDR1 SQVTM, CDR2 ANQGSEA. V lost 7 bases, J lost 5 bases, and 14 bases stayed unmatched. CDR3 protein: CSARTGAARGYGYTF. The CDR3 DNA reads TGCAGCGCTCGGACAGGGGCCGCCCGAGGGTATGGCTACACCTTC.

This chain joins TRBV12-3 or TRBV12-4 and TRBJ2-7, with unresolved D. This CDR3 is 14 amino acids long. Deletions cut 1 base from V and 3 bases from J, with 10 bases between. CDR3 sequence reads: CASSLVDGGYEQYF. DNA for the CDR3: TGTGCCAGCAGTTTAGTGGACGGTGGCTACGAGCAGTACTTC.

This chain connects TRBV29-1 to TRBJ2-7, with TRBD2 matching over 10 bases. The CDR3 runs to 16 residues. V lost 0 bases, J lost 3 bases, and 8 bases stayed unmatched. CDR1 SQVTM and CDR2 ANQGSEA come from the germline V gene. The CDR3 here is CSVEEAGTSENYEQYF. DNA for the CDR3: TGCAGCGTTGAAGAAGCAGGGACTAGCGAGAACTACGAGCAGTACTTC.

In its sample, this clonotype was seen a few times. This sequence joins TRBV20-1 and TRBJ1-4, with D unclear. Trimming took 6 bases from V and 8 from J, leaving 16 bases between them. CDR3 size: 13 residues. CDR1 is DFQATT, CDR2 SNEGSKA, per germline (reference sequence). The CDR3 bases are TGCAGTGCGCGGGGAGGGTTGGACGAAAAACTGTTTTTT. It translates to CSARGGLDEKLFF.

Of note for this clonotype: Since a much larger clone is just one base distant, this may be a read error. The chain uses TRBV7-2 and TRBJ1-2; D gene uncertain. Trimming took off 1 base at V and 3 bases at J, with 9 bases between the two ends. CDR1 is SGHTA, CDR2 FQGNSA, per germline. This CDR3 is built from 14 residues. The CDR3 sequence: CASSLEVAYYGYTF. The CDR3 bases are TGTGCCAGCAGCTTAGAAGTAGCGTACTATGGCTACACCTTC.

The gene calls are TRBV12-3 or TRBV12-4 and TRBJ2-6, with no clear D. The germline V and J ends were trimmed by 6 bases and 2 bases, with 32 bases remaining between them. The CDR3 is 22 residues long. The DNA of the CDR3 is TGTGCCAGCAGCTTTAGGCGGTTGTCCACGCTCGAACGTGGTACTGGGGCCAACGTCCTGACTTTC. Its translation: CASSFRRLSTLERGTGANVLTF.